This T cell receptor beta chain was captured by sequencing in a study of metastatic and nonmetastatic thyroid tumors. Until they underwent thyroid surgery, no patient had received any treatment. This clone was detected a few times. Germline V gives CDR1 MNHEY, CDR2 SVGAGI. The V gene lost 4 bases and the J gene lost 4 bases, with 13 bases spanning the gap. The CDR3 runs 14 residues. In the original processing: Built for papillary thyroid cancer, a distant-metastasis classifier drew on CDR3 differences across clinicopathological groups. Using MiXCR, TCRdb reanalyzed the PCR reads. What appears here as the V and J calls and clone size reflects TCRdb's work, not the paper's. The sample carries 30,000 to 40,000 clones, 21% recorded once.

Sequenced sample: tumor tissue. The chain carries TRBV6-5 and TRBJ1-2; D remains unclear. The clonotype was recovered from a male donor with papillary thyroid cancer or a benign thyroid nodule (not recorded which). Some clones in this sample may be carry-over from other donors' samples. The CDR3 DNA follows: TGTGCCAGCAGTTCCGCTTCCTCTGCCTATGGCTACACCTTC. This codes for CASSSASSAYGYTF.